The 14 T cell receptor beta chains presented below share a single source sample, sequenced in a study of T cells in Graves' hyperthyroidism and ophthalmopathy. Template material for amplifying TCR beta CDR3 regions consisted of RNA transcripts. The TCR CDR3 first-round RT-PCR relied on the HTBI primer set. TCRdb reprocessed the multiplex PCR reads with MiXCR, giving one entry per CDR3 protein. The table records about 840,000 distinct CDR3 sequences, around 39% of them present only once. Input material: blood. These receptor sequences come from a man aged 18 to 29 with Graves' hyperthyroidism.

This clonotype was seen ten or more times. The genes are TRBV6-9 and TRBJ2-2; D unresolved. CDR3 length: 12 residues. Germline values: CDR1 MNHGY, CDR2 SVAAGI. CDR3 in DNA: TGTGCGATCGTACCGAACACCGGGGAGCTGTTTTTT. This gives the protein CAIVPNTGELFF.

This clonotype was observed at least ten times. J is TRBJ2-2 and V is TRBV7-3; no clear D. CDR1 and CDR2 from the germline V gene are SGHTA and FQGTGA. The CDR3 has 15 residues. Trimming removed 4 bases from V and 1 base from J, with 10 bases in between. The CDR3: CASSSLPLNTGELFF. The CDR3 region has the DNA TGTGCCAGCAGCTCACTACCACTGAACACCGGGGAGCTGTTTTTT.

This clonotype turned up a few times. The chain recombines TRBV19 with TRBJ2-5; TRBD2 aligns across 8 bases. The V and J ends lost 10 bases and 5 bases, in that order; junction bases with no gene match: 12. CDR3 length equals 14 residues. Germline CDR1 is LNHDA and CDR2 is SQIVND (reference sequence). DNA for the CDR3: TGTGCCACCCGAGAAGCGGGAGAGAAGGAGACCCAGTACTTC. As protein: CATREAGEKETQYF.

This clonotype was seen a handful of times. One end of the junction fails to match germline, which may point to a read error. The chain is built from TRBV7-2 and TRBJ1-4, with a tentative D call TRBD1 (5 bases). CDR3 length: 15 residues. Germline CDR1 is SGHTA and CDR2 is FQGNSA. CDR3 DNA sequence: TGCGCCAGCAGCCAAGTCCCCGGGGCGGGTGAAAAACTGTTTTTT. Amino acid sequence: CASSQVPGAGEKLFF.

The V call is TRBV4-3, the J call TRBJ1-5, with D uncertain. This CDR3 spans 15 amino acids. V gave up 1 base and J gave up 6 bases, with 13 bases separating them. Germline V gene sequence: CDR1 LGHNA, CDR2 YSLEER. CDR3 region: CASSQGSGDSQPQHF. The DNA of the CDR3 is TGCGCCAGCAGCCAAGGTAGCGGGGATTCTCAGCCCCAGCATTTT.

This clonotype was picked up many times. The chain recombines TRBV15 with TRBJ2-2; a weak D match, TRBD1 (6 bases). V shed 4 bases and J shed 0 bases, with 9 bases lying between them. This CDR3 region has 15 residues. The germline CDR1 and CDR2 sequences are LNHNV and YYDKDF (reference sequence). This CDR3 reads CATSTRGSNTGELFF. The CDR3 DNA reads TGTGCCACCAGCACAAGGGGGTCGAACACCGGGGAGCTGTTTTTT. Using reference TRBV15 and TRBJ2-2 for the parts outside the CDR3, the full variable domain is DAMVIQNPRYQVTQFGKPVTLSCSQTLNHNVMYWYQQKSSQAPKLLFHYYDKDFNNEADTPDNFQSRRPNTSFCFLDIRSPGLGDTAMYLCATSTRGSNTGELFFGEGSRLTVL.

This clonotype was picked up many times. The chain recombines TRBV29-1 with TRBJ1-4; D gene uncertain. V gave up 5 bases and J gave up 7 bases, with 11 bases separating them. The CDR3 has 12 amino acids. Germline V gene lookup returns CDR1 SQVTM and CDR2 ANQGSEA. CDR3 nucleotides: TGCAGCGTTTCCGGACTCAGTGAAAAACTGTTTTTT. Its translation is CSVSGLSEKLFF. The full variable domain, its missing parts supplied by reference TRBV29-1 and TRBJ1-4, is SAVISQKPSRDICQRGTSLTIQCQVDSQVTMMFWYRQQPGQSLTLIATANQGSEATYESGFVIDKFPISRPNLTFSTLTVSNMSPEDSSIYLCSVSGLSEKLFFGSGTQLSVL.

This clonotype appeared many times. V and J are TRBV2 and TRBJ2-2, with 14 bases that match TRBD2. The germline V gene has CDR1 SNHLY and CDR2 FYNNEI. The CDR3 is made up of 15 amino acids. The trim removed 6 bases at V and 4 bases at J, leaving 1 base unmatched. The CDR3 spells CASRGLAGVTGELFF. In nucleotides, the CDR3 is TGTGCCAGCAGGGGACTAGCGGGAGTCACCGGGGAGCTGTTTTTT.

This clonotype has a handful of counts. The chain joins TRBV19 to TRBJ1-3; maybe TRBD1 (5 bases). The V and J ends lost 11 bases and 2 bases respectively, with 19 bases between them. Per the germline V gene, CDR1 is LNHDA and CDR2 is SQIVND (reference sequence). The CDR3 sequence is 15 residues long. Written as DNA, the CDR3 is TGTGCCTCCCGCGGGGGAATCGGGACTGGAAACACCATATATTTT. The encoded protein is CASRGGIGTGNTIYF.

This clonotype turned up a few times. The V call is TRBV19, the J call TRBJ1-3, with D maybe TRBD1 (5 bases). Germline V gene lookup returns CDR1 LNHDA and CDR2 SQIVND (reference sequence). CDR3 length: 16 amino acids. V was cut by 3 bases and J by 0 bases, with 12 bases left in between. This CDR3 reads CASSIQGLNSGNTIYF. The DNA of the CDR3 is TGTGCCAGTAGTATCCAGGGACTGAACTCTGGAAACACCATATATTTT.

This clonotype came up many times. The chain joins TRBV29-1 to TRBJ1-1; unclear D gene. CDR3 length: 14 amino acids. V lost 6 bases, J lost 2 bases, and 16 bases lay in between. Per germline, CDR1 SQVTM and CDR2 ANQGSEA. The CDR3 DNA reads TGCAGCGTCGTATCCGGGATCGAAAACACTGAAGCTTTCTTT. Translated: CSVVSGIENTEAFF.

This clonotype turned up a few times. The chain couples TRBV6-1 to TRBJ2-5; D possibly corresponds to TRBD2 (6 bases). V was trimmed by 0 bases and J by 2 bases, leaving 10 bases between them. Germline values: CDR1 MNHNS, CDR2 SASEGT. This CDR3 is 15 amino acids long. The DNA for the CDR3 is TGTGCCAGCAGTGAAGCGGGACTTCGACAAGAGACCCAGTACTTC. Protein product: CASSEAGLRQETQYF.

This clonotype was observed at least ten times. The CDR3 here is CASTLEGSSGANVLTF. The CDR3 DNA reads as TGTGCCAGCACCCTGGAGGGAAGCTCTGGGGCCAACGTCCTGACTTTC. This chain connects TRBV2 to TRBJ2-6; tentative D call: TRBD2 (6 bases). The CDR3 totals 16 residues. V was clipped by 7 bases and J by 0 bases, with 13 bases between them. The germline V gene has CDR1 SNHLY and CDR2 FYNNEI.

There are many counts of this clonotype. J is TRBJ2-7 and V is TRBV10-2; 7 positions agree with TRBD1. The V gene end was trimmed by 3 bases and the J gene end by 2 bases; junction bases not matched to a gene: 10. CDR1 and CDR2 from the germline V gene are WSHSY and SAAADI. The CDR3 consists of 16 residues. CDR3 protein: CASSDPRTGTPYEQYF. CDR3 nucleotide sequence: TGCGCCAGCAGTGACCCGAGGACAGGAACCCCCTACGAGCAGTACTTC.